Each of the 19 T cell receptor beta chains below was sequenced from the same sample in a study of blood T cell repertoires in COVID-19 (dated by TCRdb to the early 2020s). The library was prepared using the immunoSEQ multiplex PCR assay. Entries here come from immuneACCESS through TCRdb and include only in-frame sequences with V and J called. Some clones fail to appear in such tables; in the studies checked, an unresolved V gene covers under half of the shortfall, and the cause of the remainder is unknown. This sample has 200,000 to 300,000 clones in its table, and around three quarters of those were observed once. The biggest ten clones account for more than 2.5% of the sample. Material: peripheral blood. All receptors derive from a woman older than 75 with acute or convalescent COVID-19.

The chain is built from TRBV7-2 and TRBJ2-3; no clear D gene. Trimming removed 4 bases at V and 3 bases at J, with 14 bases between. The CDR3 loop spans 15 amino acids. Germline V gene sequence: CDR1 SGHTA, CDR2 FQGNSA. The CDR3 nucleotides read TGTGCCAGCAGCTCGAGCCGCGACTTTACAGATACGCAGTATTTT. This gives the protein CASSSSRDFTDTQYF.

In this sample, this clone turned up a few times. The chain carries TRBV6-4 and TRBJ1-3; D possibly corresponds to TRBD1 (5 bases). V gave up 6 bases and J gave up 1 base, with 19 bases separating them. CDR1 MRHNA and CDR2 SNTAGT come from the germline V gene. The CDR3 loop spans 17 amino acids. CDR3 DNA: TGTGCCAGCAGACGACAGACACCCGTTCCTTCTGGAAACACCATATATTTT. Its translation is CASRRQTPVPSGNTIYF.

CDR3 loop: CAWRPFAGGSLATPARFSGELFF. In DNA, the CDR3 is TGTGCCTGGAGGCCTTTTGCGGGAGGGTCGCTGGCCACGCCTGCCCGGTTCTCCGGGGAGCTGTTTTTT. This chain uses TRBV30 with TRBJ2-2, with 9 bases matching TRBD2. The CDR3 is 23 residues long. Germline assignment: CDR1 GTSNPN and CDR2 SVGIG (reference sequence). Unmatched junction bases numbered 32, after V lost 3 bases and J lost 6 bases. The whole variable domain, remainder taken from reference TRBV30 and TRBJ2-2, is SQTIHQWPATLVQPVGSPLSLECTVEGTSNPNLYWYRQAAGRGLQLLFYSVGIGQISSEVPQNLSASRPQDRQFILSSKKLLLSDSGFYLCAWRPFAGGSLATPARFSGELFFGEGSRLTVL.

The chain couples TRBV4-2 to TRBJ2-1; TRBD2 matches at 12 bases. Losses at the gene ends were 3 bases for V and 0 bases for J; bases not matched to a gene: 12. This CDR3 contains 20 residues. Germline V gives CDR1 LGHNA, CDR2 YNFKEQ. This CDR3 reads CASSQWERGLAGNSYNEQFF. CDR3 bases: TGTGCCAGCAGCCAGTGGGAGAGGGGACTAGCGGGCAACTCCTACAATGAGCAGTTCTTC.

This clone was recorded a few times. The gene calls are TRBV12-5 and TRBJ2-7, with 7 nucleotides matching TRBD2. CDR1 and CDR2 from the germline V gene are LGHNT and FRNRAP. The CDR3 totals 14 residues. V was clipped by 2 bases and J by 7 bases; unmatched bases: 8. Here the CDR3 DNA reads TGTGCTAGTGGTTTGACGGGGGGAAGGATGGAGCAGTACTTC. Translated, it gives CASGLTGGRMEQYF.

The chain couples TRBV5-1 to TRBJ2-1, with no clear D. The CDR3 sequence is 15 residues long. V shed 3 bases and J shed 0 bases, with 10 bases lying between them. Germline V gives CDR1 SGHRS, CDR2 YFSETQ. The CDR3 DNA sequence: TGCGCCAGCAGCTCCTTTGCGCTCTCCTACAATGAGCAGTTCTTC. Translated, it gives CASSSFALSYNEQFF. The full variable domain, in which reference TRBV5-1 and TRBJ2-1 provide the parts outside the CDR3, is KAGVTQTPRYLIKTRGQQVTLSCSPISGHRSVSWYQQTPGQGLQFLFEYFSETQRNKGNFPGRFSGRQFSNSRSEMNVSTLELGDSALYLCASSSFALSYNEQFFGPGTRLTVL.

This clone was detected only once. CDR3 residues: CASSRREQGSREQFF. CDR3 in DNA: TGCGCCAGCAGCCGCCGGGAGCAAGGCTCACGGGAGCAGTTCTTC. The rearrangement uses TRBV5-1 and TRBJ2-1; D may be TRBD2 (6 bases). V lost 4 bases, J lost 10 bases, and 21 bases lay in between. The CDR3 spans 15 residues. CDR1 is SGHRS and CDR2 is YFSETQ in the germline V gene.

This chain uses TRBV23-1 with TRBJ1-1; 10 nucleotides align to TRBD1. TRBV23-1 counts as an open reading frame of uncertain function. J was trimmed by 2 bases and V by 2 bases; bases with no gene match: 8. The CDR3 sequence is 17 residues long. CDR3 sequence: CASSQPPGQGSNTEAFF. DNA of the CDR3: TGCGCCAGCAGTCAACCACCGGGACAGGGGTCAAACACTGAAGCTTTCTTT.

The CDR3, as DNA: TGTGCCAGCAAGGGAACCAGGGGCAGCGAGACCCAGTACTTC. Residues: CASKGTRGSETQYF. The chain recombines TRBV13 with TRBJ2-5, with a tentative D call TRBD1 (6 bases). Germline V lookup: CDR1 PRHDT, CDR2 FYEKMQ (reference sequence). V lost 7 bases, J lost 5 bases, and 17 bases lay in between. This CDR3 has 14 amino acids. The full variable domain, with the rest looked up from reference TRBV13 and TRBJ2-5, is AAGVIQSPRHLIKEKRETATLKCYPIPRHDTVYWYQQGPGQDPQFLISFYEKMQSDKGSIPDRFSAQQFSDYHSELNMSSLELGDSALYFCASKGTRGSETQYFGPGTRLLVL.

V is TRBV5-1 and J is TRBJ2-5; 10 bases line up with TRBD1. This CDR3 is 15 amino acids long. Per germline, CDR1 SGHRS and CDR2 YFSETQ. J was trimmed by 6 bases and V by 4 bases; bases with no gene match: 9. The CDR3: CASSGGTGDEQTQYF. The CDR3 bases are TGCGCCAGCAGCGGAGGGACAGGGGACGAACAGACCCAGTACTTC.

The V call is TRBV19, the J call TRBJ2-6, with D tentatively TRBD2 (7 bases). CDR1 is LNHDA and CDR2 is SQIVND in the germline V gene (reference sequence). The CDR3 sequence is 17 residues long. V gave up 3 bases and J gave up 4 bases, with 16 bases separating them. Here the CDR3 DNA reads TGTGCCAGTAGTATCTACACCGGGGGGCTCGGGGCCAACGTCCTGACTTTC. Protein product: CASSIYTGGLGANVLTF.

This clone was observed a few times. The chain combines TRBV7-2 with TRBJ1-2; unclear D gene. Trimming took 1 base from V and 3 from J, leaving 9 bases between them. CDR3 size: 14 residues. Germline CDR1 SGHTA, CDR2 FQGNSA. The CDR3 is CASSLGVLYYGYTF. The CDR3 DNA reads as TGTGCCAGCAGCTTAGGCGTTTTGTACTATGGCTACACCTTC.

The V gene is TRBV5-1, the J gene TRBJ2-6; 8 positions agree with TRBD1. This CDR3 is built from 18 residues. The germline gives CDR1 SGHRS, CDR2 YFSETQ. J lost 0 bases, V lost 0 bases, and 5 bases had no gene match. The chain's CDR3 is CASSLGPDRDSGANVLTF. For the CDR3, the DNA is TGCGCCAGCAGCTTGGGCCCGGACAGGGACTCTGGGGCCAACGTCCTGACTTTC.

V is TRBV5-1 and J is TRBJ1-2; a possible D gene is TRBD1 (5 bases). The V gene lost 0 bases and the J gene lost 2 bases, with 14 bases spanning the gap. This CDR3 comprises 16 residues. Germline CDR1 and CDR2: SGHRS and YFSETQ. CDR3: CASSLAAGLGNYGYTF. DNA of the CDR3: TGCGCCAGCAGCTTGGCGGCGGGGCTAGGGAACTATGGCTACACCTTC.

This clone has a count of ten or more. The chain employs TRBV6-5 and TRBJ2-4; TRBD1 matches 8 bases. J was trimmed by 5 bases and V by 0 bases; bases with no gene match: 6. The CDR3 is 16 residues long. Germline V gives CDR1 MNHEY, CDR2 SVGAGI. CDR3 amino acids: CASSYSQTGAQNIQYF. CDR3 DNA sequence: TGTGCCAGCAGTTACTCTCAGACAGGGGCCCAAAACATTCAGTACTTC.

The chain recombines TRBV10-3 with TRBJ2-1, with D possibly TRBD2 on 5 matching bases. Germline V gives CDR1 ENHRY, CDR2 SYGVKD. Trimming pared 5 bases from V and 7 bases from J, leaving 18 bases between. The CDR3 contains 15 residues. The CDR3 region is CAISSTSGMGNEQFF. The CDR3 coding sequence is TGTGCCATCAGTTCCACTTCGGGGATGGGGAATGAGCAGTTCTTC.

This rearrangement joins TRBV6-2 or TRBV6-3 to TRBJ2-2; 9 bases map to TRBD1. The CDR3 totals 17 residues. The germline gives CDR1 MNHEY, CDR2 SVGEGT. The V and J ends lost 6 bases and 5 bases, in that order; junction bases with no gene match: 13. The DNA for the CDR3 is TGTGCCAGCAGCCCGGACAGGGGAAGTAGTCGGACCGGGGAGCTGTTTTTT. Translated: CASSPDRGSSRTGELFF.

This CDR3 is CASSQDQKQFF. CDR3 sequence (DNA): TGTGCCAGCAGCCAAGATCAAAAGCAGTTCTTC. The gene calls are TRBV3-1 (or the pseudogene TRBV3-2) and TRBJ2-1; the D is unclear. V lost 0 bases, J lost 11 bases, and 5 bases lay in between. CDR3 length equals 11 residues. The V gene's germline CDR1 is LGHDT and CDR2 YNNKEL (reference sequence).

This chain joins TRBV7-2 and TRBJ2-1; TRBD2 matches 11 bases. The CDR3 loop spans 16 amino acids. V was pared by 4 bases and J by 2 bases, with 4 bases of the junction left unmatched. Germline V CDR1 and CDR2: SGHTA, FQGNSA. The CDR3 loop reads CASSSPSGRPYNEQFF. CDR3 in DNA: TGTGCCAGCAGCTCCCCTAGCGGGAGGCCCTACAATGAGCAGTTCTTC.